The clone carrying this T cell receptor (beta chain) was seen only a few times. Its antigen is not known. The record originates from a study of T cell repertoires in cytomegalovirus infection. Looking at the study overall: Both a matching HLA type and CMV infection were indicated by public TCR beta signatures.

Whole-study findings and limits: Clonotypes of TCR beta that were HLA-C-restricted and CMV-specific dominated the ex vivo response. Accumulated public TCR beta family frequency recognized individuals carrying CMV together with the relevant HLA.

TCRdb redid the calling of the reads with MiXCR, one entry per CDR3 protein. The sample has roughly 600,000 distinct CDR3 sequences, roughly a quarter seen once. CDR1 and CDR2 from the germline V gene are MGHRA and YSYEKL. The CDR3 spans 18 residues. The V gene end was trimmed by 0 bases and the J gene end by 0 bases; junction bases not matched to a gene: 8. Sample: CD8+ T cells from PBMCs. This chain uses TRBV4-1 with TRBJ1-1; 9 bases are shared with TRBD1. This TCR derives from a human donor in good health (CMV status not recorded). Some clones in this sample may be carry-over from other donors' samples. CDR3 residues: CASSQDGQGIGVNTEAFF. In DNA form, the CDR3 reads TGCGCCAGCAGCCAAGACGGACAGGGGATTGGGGTGAACACTGAAGCTTTCTTT.